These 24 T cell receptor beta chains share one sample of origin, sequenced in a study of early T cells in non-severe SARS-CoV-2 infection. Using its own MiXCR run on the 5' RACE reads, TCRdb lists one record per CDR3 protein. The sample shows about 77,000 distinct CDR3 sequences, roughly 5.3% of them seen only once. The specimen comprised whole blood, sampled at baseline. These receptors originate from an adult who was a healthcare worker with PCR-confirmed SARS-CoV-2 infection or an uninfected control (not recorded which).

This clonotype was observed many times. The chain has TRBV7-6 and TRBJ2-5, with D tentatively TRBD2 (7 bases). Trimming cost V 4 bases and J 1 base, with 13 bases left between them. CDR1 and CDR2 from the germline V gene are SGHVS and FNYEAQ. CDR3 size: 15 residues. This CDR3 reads CASSSGGGGQETQYF. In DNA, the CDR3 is TGTGCCAGCAGCTCAGGCGGGGGCGGCCAAGAGACCCAGTACTTC.

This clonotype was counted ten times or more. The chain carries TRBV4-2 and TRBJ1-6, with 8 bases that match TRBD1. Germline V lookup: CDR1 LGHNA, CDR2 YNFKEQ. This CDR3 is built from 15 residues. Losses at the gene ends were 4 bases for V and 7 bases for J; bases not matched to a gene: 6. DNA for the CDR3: TGTGCCAGCAGCCTGGACAGGGTAGAGAATTCACCCCTCCACTTT. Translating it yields CASSLDRVENSPLHF.

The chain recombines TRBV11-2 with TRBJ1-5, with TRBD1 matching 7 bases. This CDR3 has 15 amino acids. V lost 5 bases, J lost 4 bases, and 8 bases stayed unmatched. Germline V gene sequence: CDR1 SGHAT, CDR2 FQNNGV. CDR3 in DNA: TGTGCCAGCAGCCTGAACAGGGGTGGAAATCAGCCCCAGCATTTT. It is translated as CASSLNRGGNQPQHF.

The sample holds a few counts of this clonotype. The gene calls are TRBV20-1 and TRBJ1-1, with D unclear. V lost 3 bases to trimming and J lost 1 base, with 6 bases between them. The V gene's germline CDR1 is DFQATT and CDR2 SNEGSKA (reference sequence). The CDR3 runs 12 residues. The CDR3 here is CSASRANTEAFF. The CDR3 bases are TGCAGTGCTAGTCGGGCGAACACTGAAGCTTTCTTT.

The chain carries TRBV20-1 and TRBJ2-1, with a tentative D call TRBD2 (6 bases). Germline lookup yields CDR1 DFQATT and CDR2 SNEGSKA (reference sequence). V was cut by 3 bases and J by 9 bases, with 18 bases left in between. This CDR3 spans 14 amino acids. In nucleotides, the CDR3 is TGCAGTGCTAGGGGGGAACGGGAGTCCGCTGAGCAGTTCTTC. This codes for CSARGERESAEQFF.

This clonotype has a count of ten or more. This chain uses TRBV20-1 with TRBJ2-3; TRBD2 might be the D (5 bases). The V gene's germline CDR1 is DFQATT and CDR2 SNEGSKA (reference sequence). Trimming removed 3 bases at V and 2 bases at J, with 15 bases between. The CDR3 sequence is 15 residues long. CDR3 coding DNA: TGCAGTGCTAGTGGAGGACGGCTTTTCACAGATACGCAGTATTTT. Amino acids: CSASGGRLFTDTQYF.

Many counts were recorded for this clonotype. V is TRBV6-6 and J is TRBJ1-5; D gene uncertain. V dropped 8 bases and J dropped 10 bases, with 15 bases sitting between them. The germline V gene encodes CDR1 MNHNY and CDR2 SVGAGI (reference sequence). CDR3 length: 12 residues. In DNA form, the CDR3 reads TGTGCCAGCTCCCTGGGAGGATCACCCCAGCATTTT. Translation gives CASSLGGSPQHF.

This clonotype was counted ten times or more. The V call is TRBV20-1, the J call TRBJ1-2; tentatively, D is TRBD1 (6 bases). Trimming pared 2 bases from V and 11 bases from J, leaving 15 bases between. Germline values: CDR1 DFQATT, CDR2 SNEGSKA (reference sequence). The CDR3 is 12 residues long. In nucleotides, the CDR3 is TGCAGTGCTAGATCCGAGGACAGCGGGTACACCTTC. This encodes CSARSEDSGYTF.

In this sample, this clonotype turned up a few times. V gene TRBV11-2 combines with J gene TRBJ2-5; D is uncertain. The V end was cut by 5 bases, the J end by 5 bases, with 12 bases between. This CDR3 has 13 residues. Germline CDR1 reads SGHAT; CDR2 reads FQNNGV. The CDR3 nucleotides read TGTGCCAGCAGCCGCACGGAGATTGAGACCCAGTACTTC. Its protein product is CASSRTEIETQYF. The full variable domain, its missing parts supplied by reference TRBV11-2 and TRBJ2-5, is EAGVAQSPRYKIIEKRQSVAFWCNPISGHATLYWYQQILGQGPKLLIQFQNNGVVDDSQLPKDRFSAERLKGVDSTLKIQPAKLEDSAVYLCASSRTEIETQYFGPGTRLLVL.

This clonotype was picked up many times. This CDR3 reads CATTQGIGYEQYF. In DNA, the CDR3 is TGTGCCACCACCCAGGGGATCGGCTACGAGCAGTACTTC. This chain links TRBV19 with TRBJ2-7; weak D call: TRBD1 (6 bases). Germline CDR1 LNHDA, CDR2 SQIVND (reference sequence). This CDR3 has 13 residues. The V gene lost 10 bases and the J gene lost 3 bases, with 16 bases spanning the gap.

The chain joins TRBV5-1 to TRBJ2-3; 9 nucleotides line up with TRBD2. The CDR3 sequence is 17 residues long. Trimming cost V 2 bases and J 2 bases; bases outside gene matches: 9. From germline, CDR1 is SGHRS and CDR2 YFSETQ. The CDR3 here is CASSLVRAGGYTDTQYF. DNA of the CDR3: TGCGCCAGCAGCTTAGTACGAGCGGGAGGCTACACAGATACGCAGTATTTT.

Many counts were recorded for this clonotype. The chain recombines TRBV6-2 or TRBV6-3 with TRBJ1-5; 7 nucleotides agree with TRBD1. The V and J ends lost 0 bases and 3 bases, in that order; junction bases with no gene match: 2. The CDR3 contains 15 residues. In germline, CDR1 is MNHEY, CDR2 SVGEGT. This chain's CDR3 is CASSYSGGVNQPQHF. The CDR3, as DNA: TGTGCCAGCAGTTACTCAGGGGGCGTCAATCAGCCCCAGCATTTT.

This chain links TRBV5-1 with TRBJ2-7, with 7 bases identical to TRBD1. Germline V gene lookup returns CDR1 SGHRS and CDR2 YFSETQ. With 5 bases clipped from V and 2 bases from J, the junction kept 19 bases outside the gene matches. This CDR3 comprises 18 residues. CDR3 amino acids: CASSPGGLGTAEPYEQYF. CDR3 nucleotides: TGCGCCAGCAGTCCAGGTGGGTTGGGGACAGCAGAACCCTACGAGCAGTACTTC.

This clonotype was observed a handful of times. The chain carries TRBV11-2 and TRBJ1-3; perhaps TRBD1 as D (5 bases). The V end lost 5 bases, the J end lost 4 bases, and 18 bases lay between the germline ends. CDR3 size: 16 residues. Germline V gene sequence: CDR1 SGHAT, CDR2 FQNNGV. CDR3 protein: CASSRNPPGGGNTIYF. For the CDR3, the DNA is TGTGCCAGCAGCCGCAACCCCCCCGGGGGGGGAAACACCATATATTTT.

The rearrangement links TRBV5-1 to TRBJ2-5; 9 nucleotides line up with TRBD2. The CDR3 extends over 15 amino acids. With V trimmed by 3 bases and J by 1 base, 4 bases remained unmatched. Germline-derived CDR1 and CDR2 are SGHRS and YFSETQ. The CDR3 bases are TGCGCCAGCAGCTCCTCTAGCGGGATCCAAGAGACCCAGTACTTC. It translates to CASSSSSGIQETQYF.

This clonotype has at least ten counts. Here the CDR3 DNA reads TGCAGTGCTAGAGGTCCCGACAACCCCTACGAGCAGTACTTC. Translation: CSARGPDNPYEQYF. The chain recombines TRBV20-1 with TRBJ2-7, with no clear D. Deletions cut 1 base from V and 2 bases from J, with 12 bases between. Germline values: CDR1 DFQATT, CDR2 SNEGSKA (reference sequence). CDR3 length: 14 residues.

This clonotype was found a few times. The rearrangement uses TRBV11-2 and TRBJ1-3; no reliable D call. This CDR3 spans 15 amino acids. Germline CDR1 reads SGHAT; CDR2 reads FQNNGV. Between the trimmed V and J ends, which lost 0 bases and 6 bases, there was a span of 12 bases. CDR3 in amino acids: CASSLDRQATNTIYF. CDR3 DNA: TGTGCCAGCAGCTTAGATCGTCAGGCGACAAACACCATATATTTT.

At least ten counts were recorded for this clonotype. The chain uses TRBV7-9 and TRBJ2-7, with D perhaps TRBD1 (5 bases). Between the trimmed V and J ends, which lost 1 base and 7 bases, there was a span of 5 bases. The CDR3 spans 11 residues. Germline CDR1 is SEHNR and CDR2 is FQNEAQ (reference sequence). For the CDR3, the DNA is TGTGCCAGCAGCTTAGACAGGGAGCAGTACTTC. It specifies CASSLDREQYF.

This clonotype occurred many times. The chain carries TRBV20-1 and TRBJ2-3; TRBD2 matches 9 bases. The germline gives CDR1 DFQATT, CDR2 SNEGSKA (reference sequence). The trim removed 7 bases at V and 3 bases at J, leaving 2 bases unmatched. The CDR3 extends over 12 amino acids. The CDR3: CSGAGGTDTQYF. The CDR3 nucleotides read TGCAGTGGTGCGGGGGGGACAGATACGCAGTATTTT.

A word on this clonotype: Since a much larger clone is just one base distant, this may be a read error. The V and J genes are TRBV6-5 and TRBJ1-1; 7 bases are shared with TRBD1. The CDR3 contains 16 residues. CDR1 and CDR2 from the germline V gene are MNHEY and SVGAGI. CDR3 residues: CANSPGTATGYTEAFF. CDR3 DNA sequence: TGTGCCAACAGTCCCGGGACAGCGACAGGTTACACTGAAGCTTTCTTT.

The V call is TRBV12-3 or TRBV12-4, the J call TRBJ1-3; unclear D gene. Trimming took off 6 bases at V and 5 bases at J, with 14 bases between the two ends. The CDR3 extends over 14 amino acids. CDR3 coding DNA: TGTGCCAGCAGCCCGCCCCGTGTCCGAAACACCATATATTTT. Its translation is CASSPPRVRNTIYF.

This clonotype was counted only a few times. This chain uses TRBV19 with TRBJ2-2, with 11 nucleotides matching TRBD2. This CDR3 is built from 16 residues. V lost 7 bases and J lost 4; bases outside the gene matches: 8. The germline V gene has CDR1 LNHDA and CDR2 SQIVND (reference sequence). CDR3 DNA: TGTGCCAGTACCCCCGGGACTAGCGGAGTCACCGGGGAGCTGTTTTTT. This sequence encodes CASTPGTSGVTGELFF.

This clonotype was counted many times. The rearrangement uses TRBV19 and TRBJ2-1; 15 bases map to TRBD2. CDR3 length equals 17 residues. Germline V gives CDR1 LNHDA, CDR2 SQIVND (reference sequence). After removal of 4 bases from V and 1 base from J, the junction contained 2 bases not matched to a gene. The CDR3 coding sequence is TGTGCCAGTAGTAGGACTAGCGGGAGGGAATCCTACAATGAGCAGTTCTTC. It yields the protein CASSRTSGRESYNEQFF.

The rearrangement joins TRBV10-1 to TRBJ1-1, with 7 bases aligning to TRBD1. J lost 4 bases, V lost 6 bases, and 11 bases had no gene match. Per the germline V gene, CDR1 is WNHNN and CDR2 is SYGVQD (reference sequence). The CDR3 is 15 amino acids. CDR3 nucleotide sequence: TGCGCCAGCAGGGACTCAGGGGGGGAAGGCACTGAAGCTTTCTTT. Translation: CASRDSGGEGTEAFF.